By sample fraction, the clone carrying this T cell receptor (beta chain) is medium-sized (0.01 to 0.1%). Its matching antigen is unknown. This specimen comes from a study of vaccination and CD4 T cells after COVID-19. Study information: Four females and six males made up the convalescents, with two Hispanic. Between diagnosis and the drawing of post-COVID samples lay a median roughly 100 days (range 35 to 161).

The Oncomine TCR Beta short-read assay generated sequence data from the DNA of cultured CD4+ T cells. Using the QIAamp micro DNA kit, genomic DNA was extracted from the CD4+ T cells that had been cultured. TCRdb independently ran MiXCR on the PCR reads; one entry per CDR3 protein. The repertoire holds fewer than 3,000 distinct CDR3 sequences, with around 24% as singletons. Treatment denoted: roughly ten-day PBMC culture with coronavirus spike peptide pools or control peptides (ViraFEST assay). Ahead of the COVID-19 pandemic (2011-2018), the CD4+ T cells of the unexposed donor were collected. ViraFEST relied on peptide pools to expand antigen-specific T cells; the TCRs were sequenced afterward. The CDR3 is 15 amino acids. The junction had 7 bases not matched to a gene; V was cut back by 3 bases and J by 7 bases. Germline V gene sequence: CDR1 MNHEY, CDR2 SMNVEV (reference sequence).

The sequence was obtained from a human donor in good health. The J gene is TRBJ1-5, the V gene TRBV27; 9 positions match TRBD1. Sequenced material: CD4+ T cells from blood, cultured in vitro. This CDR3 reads CASSLVQGAFQPQHF. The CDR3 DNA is TGTGCCAGCAGTTTGGTACAGGGGGCATTCCAGCCCCAGCATTTT.